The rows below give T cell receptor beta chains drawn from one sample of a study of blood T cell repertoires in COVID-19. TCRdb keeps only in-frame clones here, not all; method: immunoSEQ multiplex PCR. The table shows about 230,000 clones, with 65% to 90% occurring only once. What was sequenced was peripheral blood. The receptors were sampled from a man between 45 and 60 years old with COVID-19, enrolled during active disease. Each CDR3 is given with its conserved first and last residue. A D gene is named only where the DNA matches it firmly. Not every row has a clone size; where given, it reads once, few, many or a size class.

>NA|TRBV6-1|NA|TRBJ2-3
TGTGCCAGCAGTGAACTTTATAGCACAGATACGCAGTATTTT
CASSELYSTDTQYF
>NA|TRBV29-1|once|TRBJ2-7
TGCAGCGCCCGGACAGTCACCTACGAGCAGTACTTC
CSARTVTYEQYF
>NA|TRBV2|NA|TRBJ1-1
TGTGCCAGCAGTCTCCGGACAGACACTGAAGCTTTCTTT
CASSLRTDTEAFF
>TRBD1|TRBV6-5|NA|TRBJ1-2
TGTGCCAGCAGGCGGGACAGCGGGTTCTATGGCTACACCTTC
CASRRDSGFYGYTF
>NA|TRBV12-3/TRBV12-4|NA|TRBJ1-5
TGTGCCAGCAGTCAATCAGGTAACCAGCCCCAGCATTTT
CASSQSGNQPQHF
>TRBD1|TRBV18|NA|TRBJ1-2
TGTGCCAGCTCGGCGCAGGACAGGGCTTATGGCTACACCTTC
CASSAQDRAYGYTF
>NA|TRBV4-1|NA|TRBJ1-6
TGCGCCAGCAGACGATCATGGAACAGAGAACCCCTCCACTTT
CASRRSWNREPLHF
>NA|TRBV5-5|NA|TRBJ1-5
TGTGCCAGCAACTCTGGGTCAGGCGGGAATAGCAATCAGCCCCAGCATTTT
CASNSGSGGNSNQPQHF
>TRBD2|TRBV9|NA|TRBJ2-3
TGTGCCAGCAGCGTAGGTAGCGGGGGCACAGATACGCAGTATTTT
CASSVGSGGTDTQYF
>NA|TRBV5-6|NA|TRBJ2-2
TGTGCCAGCAGCCCTACAGGGCTGGGCACCGGGGAGCTGTTTTTT
CASSPTGLGTGELFF
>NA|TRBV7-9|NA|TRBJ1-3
TGTGCCAGCAGCTTAGCGTCGCGCAGAAACACCATATATTTT
CASSLASRRNTIYF
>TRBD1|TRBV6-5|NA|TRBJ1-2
TGTGCCAGCAGCTGGGACAGGGGAGAGGGTGGCTACACCTTC
CASSWDRGEGGYTF
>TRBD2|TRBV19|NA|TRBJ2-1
TGTGCCAGCCGCGGGAGCTCCTACAATGAGCAGTTCTTC
CASRGSSYNEQFF
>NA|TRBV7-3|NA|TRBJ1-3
TGTGCCAGCAGCTTAACGGGCAGCTCTGGAAACACCATATATTTT
CASSLTGSSGNTIYF
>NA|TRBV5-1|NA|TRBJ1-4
TGCGCCAGCAGCGCCAACGGGGTAACTAATGAAAAACTGTTTTTT
CASSANGVTNEKLFF
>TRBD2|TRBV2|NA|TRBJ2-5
TGTGCCAGCAGTGAAACGGGAGCGGGAGTACCCGAGACCCAGTACTTC
CASSETGAGVPETQYF
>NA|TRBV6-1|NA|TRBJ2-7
TGTGCCAGCAGTGATTATAGGGGCTCTAGCTCCTACGAGCAGTACTTC
CASSDYRGSSSYEQYF
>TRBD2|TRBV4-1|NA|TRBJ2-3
TGCGCCAGCAGCCAAACCGGGACTAGCGGGAGAACAGATACGCAGTATTTT
CASSQTGTSGRTDTQYF
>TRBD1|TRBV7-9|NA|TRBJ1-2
TGTGCCAGCACAAAAGGACAGGGGAACTATGGCTACACCTTC
CASTKGQGNYGYTF
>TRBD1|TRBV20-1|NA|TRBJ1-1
TGCAGTGCTAGTGAGCAGGGGGGTGGGAGGAACACTGAAGCTTTCTTT
CSASEQGGGRNTEAFF
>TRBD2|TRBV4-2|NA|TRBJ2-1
TGTGCCAGCAGCCAAGAAACGGGGGGGTACAATGAGCAGTTCTTC
CASSQETGGYNEQFF
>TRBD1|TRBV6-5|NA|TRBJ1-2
TGTGCCAGCAGTTTTATAAGACAGGGGGAGCATGGCTACACCTTC
CASSFIRQGEHGYTF
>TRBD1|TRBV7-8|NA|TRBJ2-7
TGTGCCAGCAGCCTCCCCGGGACAGGGGCTCGCGAGCAGTACTTC
CASSLPGTGAREQYF
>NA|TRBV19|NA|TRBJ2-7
TGTGCCAGTAGCCCGGACACTGGAGGGAGCGAGCAGTACTTC
CASSPDTGGSEQYF